Below are 20 T cell receptor beta chains sequenced from a single sample in a study of post-analysis software for immune sequencing data. Whole-study results and caveats: Five TRBV segments were significantly more frequent in patients than in controls. TRBV5-6, TRBV5-1 and TRBV20-1 were among these segments.

For these receptors, no antigen is known. The library was made from cDNA and included unique molecular identifiers. Each CDR3 protein is one row after TCRdb ran MiXCR on the PCR reads. The sample lists approximately 440,000 distinct CDR3 sequences; approximately 45% were seen once. The sequencing sample was made of blood. The receptor source for this set is a girl aged 5 to 17 with multiple sclerosis.

This clonotype was seen a handful of times. The chain joins TRBV20-1 to TRBJ2-5; TRBD1 matches 7 bases. V dropped 6 bases and J dropped 2; count of bases not matched to a gene: 15. CDR1 and CDR2 (germline): DFQATT, SNEGSKA (reference sequence). This CDR3 has 16 residues. The CDR3 here is CSAPRAGGRNQETQYF. The CDR3 DNA is TGCAGTGCCCCCAGGGCAGGGGGTAGGAATCAAGAGACCCAGTACTTC.

Comments on this clonotype: Germline and junction disagree at one end, which may indicate a read error. This chain connects TRBV20-1 to TRBJ1-5; the D gene is possibly TRBD1 (5 bases). The CDR3 covers 14 residues. In germline, CDR1 is DFQATT, CDR2 SNEGSKA (reference sequence). This CDR3 reads CNAARGVGPQPQHF. The CDR3, as DNA: TGCAATGCTGCAAGAGGGGTCGGTCCCCAGCCCCAGCATTTT.

V is TRBV19 and J is TRBJ1-5; 10 bases are shared with TRBD1. Per germline, CDR1 LNHDA and CDR2 SQIVND (reference sequence). The CDR3 consists of 17 residues. The V and J ends lost 3 bases and 2 bases, in that order; junction bases with no gene match: 7. The chain's CDR3 is CASSMTGGGLGNQPQHF. In DNA, the CDR3 is TGTGCCAGTAGTATGACAGGGGGCGGGTTGGGCAATCAGCCCCAGCATTTT.

V and J are TRBV7-3 and TRBJ1-1; weak D call: TRBD1 (5 bases). Germline V CDR1 and CDR2: SGHTA, FQGTGA. This CDR3 has 13 amino acids. Trimming shortened V by 4 bases and J by 1 base, and 7 bases separated the two germline ends. The CDR3 nucleotides read TGTGCCAGCAGCTGGGACGGGAACACTGAAGCTTTCTTT. Its translation is CASSWDGNTEAFF. The full variable domain, with the rest looked up from reference TRBV7-3 and TRBJ1-1, is GAGVSQTPSNKVTEKGKYVELRCDPISGHTALYWYRQSLGQGPEFLIYFQGTGAADDSGLPNDRFFAVRPEGSVSTLKIQRTERGDSAVYLCASSWDGNTEAFFGQGTRLTVV.

The J gene is TRBJ2-3, the V gene TRBV20-1; tentative D call: TRBD2 (6 bases). The CDR3 runs to 13 residues. V lost 7 bases and J 1 base, leaving 12 bases between the germline ends. Germline loops: CDR1 DFQATT, CDR2 SNEGSKA (reference sequence). The CDR3 spells CSGATGGTDTQYF. CDR3 in DNA: TGCAGTGGGGCGACGGGAGGCACAGATACGCAGTATTTT.

This clonotype was observed a handful of times. The chain combines TRBV6-1 with TRBJ2-7; the match to TRBD1 covers 7 bases. V shed 7 bases, J shed 0 bases, and the junction held 12 bases outside the gene matches. This CDR3 is 16 amino acids long. CDR1 MNHNS and CDR2 SASEGT come from the germline V gene. For the CDR3, the DNA is TGTGCCAGCACTTCCCCTGTGGGGGACAGCTCCTACGAGCAGTACTTC. Protein product: CASTSPVGDSSYEQYF.

This rearrangement joins TRBV12-3 or TRBV12-4 to TRBJ2-3; the D gene is possibly TRBD2 (5 bases). V was clipped by 6 bases and J by 6 bases, with 19 bases between them. This CDR3 spans 15 amino acids. The CDR3 bases are TGTGCCAGCAGGTTCGAGGGTGTAGTGTCGGATACGCAGTATTTT. Its protein product is CASRFEGVVSDTQYF.

This clonotype was picked up one time. Being one base from a much bigger clone, this may be a read error. This chain joins TRBV10-3 and TRBJ2-5, with TRBD2 identical over 7 bases. The DNA end is a closer match to TRBJ2-7, so the J assignment may be wrong. CDR1 and CDR2 (germline): ENHRY, SYGVKD. The CDR3 is made up of 14 amino acids. Here the CDR3 reads CTISSTTSSREQYF. The CDR3 DNA follows: TGTACCATCAGTTCGACGACTAGCTCTCGCGAGCAGTACTTC.

This chain links TRBV6-1 with TRBJ2-5; 10 nucleotides agree with TRBD2. Germline V gene data show CDR1 as MNHNS and CDR2 as SASEGT. The CDR3 sequence is 14 residues long. V was clipped by 4 bases and J by 11 bases; unmatched bases: 10. The CDR3 nucleotides are TGTGCCAGCAGTGTCCAACTAGCGGGATTTGAGCAGTACTTC. This encodes CASSVQLAGFEQYF.

In this sample, this clonotype turned up a few times. The genes are TRBV12-3 or TRBV12-4 and TRBJ1-1, with D maybe TRBD1 (6 bases). V was pared by 5 bases and J by 2 bases, with 21 bases between. This CDR3 comprises 17 residues. CDR3 region: CASSPRDIRSRNTEAFF. Here the CDR3 DNA reads TGTGCCAGCAGTCCCCGGGACATAAGGAGTCGCAACACTGAAGCTTTCTTT.

The J gene is TRBJ2-5, the V gene TRBV7-3; D possibly corresponds to TRBD1 (5 bases). The J call could be wrong; TRBJ2-7 is a better fit for the DNA end. The CDR3 is 13 amino acids. Germline-derived CDR1 and CDR2 are SGHTA and FQGTGA. CDR3 DNA: TGTGCCAGCAGCAACCGGGTCAGGGACGAGCAGTACTTC. It encodes CASSNRVRDEQYF.

The CDR3 DNA is TGCGCCAGCAGCCCGAACAGGGCCCAAGATACGCAGTATTTT. Translated: CASSPNRAQDTQYF. The rearrangement uses TRBV5-1 and TRBJ2-3; weak D call: TRBD1 (6 bases). CDR1 is SGHRS, CDR2 YFSETQ, per germline. V gave up 4 bases and J gave up 5 bases, with 14 bases separating them. The CDR3 extends over 14 amino acids.

This sequence joins TRBV20-1 and TRBJ2-3; 7 nucleotides align to TRBD1. V gave up 3 bases and J gave up 1 base; unmatched junction bases: 7. This CDR3 is 15 amino acids long. Germline assignment: CDR1 DFQATT and CDR2 SNEGSKA (reference sequence). CDR3 nucleotide sequence: TGCAGTGCTAGGTCCCCCGGACAGGGCACAGATACGCAGTATTTT. Protein: CSARSPGQGTDTQYF.

The chain has TRBV12-3 or TRBV12-4 and TRBJ1-2; D remains unclear. Trimming took 7 bases from V and 1 from J, leaving 10 bases between them. The CDR3 covers 13 residues. The CDR3 region is CASTMTDNYGYTF. In nucleotides, the CDR3 is TGTGCCAGCACCATGACGGATAACTATGGCTACACCTTC.

The rearrangement links TRBV6-2 or TRBV6-3 to TRBJ1-1; TRBD1 matches 7 bases. This CDR3 spans 13 amino acids. Per the germline V gene, CDR1 is MNHEY and CDR2 is SVGEGT. V lost 5 bases, J lost 2 bases, and 2 bases stayed unmatched. CDR3 loop: CASSGTANTEAFF. CDR3 coding DNA: TGTGCCAGCAGTGGGACAGCCAACACTGAAGCTTTCTTT.

V usage is TRBV29-1 and J usage is TRBJ2-7; unclear D gene. The CDR3 is made up of 14 amino acids. V was cut by 4 bases and J by 3 bases, with 16 bases left in between. Germline assignment: CDR1 SQVTM and CDR2 ANQGSEA. CDR3 loop: CSVVGVSGIYEQYF. The CDR3 bases are TGCAGCGTTGTTGGCGTCTCCGGTATCTACGAGCAGTACTTC.

The J gene is TRBJ2-7, the V gene TRBV7-2; 10 nucleotides align to TRBD2. This CDR3 has 16 residues. Germline CDR1 is SGHTA and CDR2 is FQGNSA. The junction had 10 bases not matched to a gene; V was cut back by 5 bases and J by 3 bases. The chain's CDR3 is CASSTPGLALYYEQYF. The CDR3 coding sequence is TGTGCCAGCAGCACGCCGGGACTAGCGTTATACTACGAGCAGTACTTC.

This sequence joins TRBV27 and TRBJ2-3, with D possibly matching TRBD2 (6 bases). CDR1 is MNHEY, CDR2 SMNVEV, per germline (reference sequence). The CDR3 contains 13 residues. Trimming stripped 10 bases from V and 2 bases from J, with 13 bases between. The CDR3 protein is CATRDFHTDTQYF. In DNA, the CDR3 is TGTGCCACCAGGGACTTCCACACAGATACGCAGTATTTT.

A few counts support this clonotype. The chain combines TRBV24-1 with TRBJ2-1; the D is unclear. This CDR3 has 16 amino acids. Germline-derived CDR1 and CDR2 are KGHDR and SFDVKD. The ends were cut back, 7 bases at V and 4 bases at J, with 19 bases in the middle. CDR3 loop: CATSAGDFKGYNEQFF. In DNA, the CDR3 is TGTGCCACCAGCGCCGGAGACTTCAAGGGTTACAATGAGCAGTTCTTC.

This chain connects TRBV10-1 to TRBJ2-1; TRBD2 aligns across 9 bases. The V gene end was trimmed by 5 bases and the J gene end by 0 bases; junction bases not matched to a gene: 8. CDR1 WNHNN and CDR2 SYGVQD come from the germline V gene (reference sequence). The CDR3 runs 17 residues. The CDR3 region has the DNA TGCGCCAGCAGTTCCCTAGCGGGGCCTAGCTCCTACAATGAGCAGTTCTTC. Translation gives CASSSLAGPSSYNEQFF.